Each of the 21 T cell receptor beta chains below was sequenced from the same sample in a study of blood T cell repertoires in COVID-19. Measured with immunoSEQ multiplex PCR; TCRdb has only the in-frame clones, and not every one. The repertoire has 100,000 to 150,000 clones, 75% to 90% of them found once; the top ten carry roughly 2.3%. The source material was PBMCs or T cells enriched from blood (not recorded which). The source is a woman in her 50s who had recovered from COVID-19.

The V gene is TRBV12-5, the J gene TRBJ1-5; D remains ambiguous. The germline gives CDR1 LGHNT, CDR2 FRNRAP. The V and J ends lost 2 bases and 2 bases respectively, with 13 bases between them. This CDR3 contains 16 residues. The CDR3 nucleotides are TGTGCTAGTGGTTTGCCCGCTATACTTGGCAATCAGCCCCAGCATTTT. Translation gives CASGLPAILGNQPQHF. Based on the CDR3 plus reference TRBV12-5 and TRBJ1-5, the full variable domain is DARVTQTPRHKVTEMGQEVTMRCQPILGHNTVFWYRQTMMQGLELLAYFRNRAPLDDSGMPKDRFSAEMPDATLATLKIQPSEPRDSAVYFCASGLPAILGNQPQHFGDGTRLSIL.

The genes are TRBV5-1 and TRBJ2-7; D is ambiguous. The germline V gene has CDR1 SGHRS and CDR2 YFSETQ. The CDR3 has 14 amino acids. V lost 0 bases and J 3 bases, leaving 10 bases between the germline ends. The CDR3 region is CASSLGPDVYEQYF. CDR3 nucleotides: TGCGCCAGCAGCTTGGGGCCCGATGTCTACGAGCAGTACTTC.

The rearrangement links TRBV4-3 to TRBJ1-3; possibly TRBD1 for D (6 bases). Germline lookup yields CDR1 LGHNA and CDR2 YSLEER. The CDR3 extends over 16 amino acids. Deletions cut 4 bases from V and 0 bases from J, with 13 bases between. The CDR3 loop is CASSPRGASSGNTIYF. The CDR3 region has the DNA TGCGCCAGCAGCCCCAGGGGTGCGAGCTCTGGAAACACCATATATTTT.

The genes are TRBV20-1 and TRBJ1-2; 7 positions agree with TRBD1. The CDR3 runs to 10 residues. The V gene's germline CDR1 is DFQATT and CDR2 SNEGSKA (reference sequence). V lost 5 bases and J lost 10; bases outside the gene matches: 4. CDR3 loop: CSADRDHYTF. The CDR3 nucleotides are TGCAGTGCTGACAGGGACCACTACACCTTC.

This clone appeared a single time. The CDR3 sequence is CASSSFREQYF. CDR3 sequence (DNA): TGTGCCAGCAGCTCCTTCCGGGAGCAGTACTTC. The V and J genes are TRBV7-2 and TRBJ2-7; no firm D call. Trimming removed 4 bases from V and 7 bases from J, with 8 bases in between. Germline CDR1 is SGHTA and CDR2 is FQGNSA. The CDR3 sequence is 11 residues long.

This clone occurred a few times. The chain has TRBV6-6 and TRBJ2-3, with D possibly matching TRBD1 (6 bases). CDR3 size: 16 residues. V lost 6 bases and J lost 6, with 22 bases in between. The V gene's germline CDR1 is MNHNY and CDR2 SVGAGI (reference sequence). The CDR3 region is CASSSLEQGGTDTQYF. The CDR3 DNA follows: TGTGCCAGCAGCTCCTTGGAACAGGGTGGGACGGATACGCAGTATTTT.

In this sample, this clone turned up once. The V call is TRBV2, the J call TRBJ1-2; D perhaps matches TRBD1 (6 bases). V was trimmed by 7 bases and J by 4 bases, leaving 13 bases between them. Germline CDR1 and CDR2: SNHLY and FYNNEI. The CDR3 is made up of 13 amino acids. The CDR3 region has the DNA TGTGCCAGCACGGCCGGACAGAGCTATGGCTACACCTTC. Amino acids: CASTAGQSYGYTF.

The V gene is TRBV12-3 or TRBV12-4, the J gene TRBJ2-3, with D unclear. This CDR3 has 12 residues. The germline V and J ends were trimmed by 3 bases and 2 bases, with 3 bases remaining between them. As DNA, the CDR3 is TGTGCCAGCAGTTTTAACACAGATACGCAGTATTTT. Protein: CASSFNTDTQYF.

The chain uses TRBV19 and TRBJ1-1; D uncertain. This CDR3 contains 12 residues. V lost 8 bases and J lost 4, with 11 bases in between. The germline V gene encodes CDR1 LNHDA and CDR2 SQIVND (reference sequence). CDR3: CASRGSGTEAFF. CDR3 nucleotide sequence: TGTGCCAGTCGAGGTTCCGGCACTGAAGCTTTCTTT.

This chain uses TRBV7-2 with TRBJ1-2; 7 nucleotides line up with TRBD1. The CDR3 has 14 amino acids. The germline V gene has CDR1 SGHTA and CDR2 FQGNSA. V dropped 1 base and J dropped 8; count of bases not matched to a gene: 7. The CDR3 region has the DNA TGTGCCAGCAGCTTAGAAGGGGGCGCAGGAGGCTACACCTTC. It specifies CASSLEGGAGGYTF. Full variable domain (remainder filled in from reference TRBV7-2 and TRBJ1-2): GAGVSQSPSNKVTEKGKDVELRCDPISGHTALYWYRQSLGQGLEFLIYFQGNSAPDKSGLPSDRFSAERTGGSVSTLTIQRTQQEDSAVYLCASSLEGGAGGYTFGSGTRLTVV.

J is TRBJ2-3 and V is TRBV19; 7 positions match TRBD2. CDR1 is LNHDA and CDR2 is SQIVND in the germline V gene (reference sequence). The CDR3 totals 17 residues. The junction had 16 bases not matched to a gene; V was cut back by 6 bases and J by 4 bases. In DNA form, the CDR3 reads TGTGCCAGTAGCCTAATACTTGGGACTACAACCGCAGATACGCAGTATTTT. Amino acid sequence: CASSLILGTTTADTQYF.

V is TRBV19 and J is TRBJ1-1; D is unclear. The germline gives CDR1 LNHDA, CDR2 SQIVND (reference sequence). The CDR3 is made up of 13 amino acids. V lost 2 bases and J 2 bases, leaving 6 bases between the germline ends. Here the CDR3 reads CASSILVNTEAFF. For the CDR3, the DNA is TGTGCCAGTAGTATACTAGTTAACACTGAAGCTTTCTTT.

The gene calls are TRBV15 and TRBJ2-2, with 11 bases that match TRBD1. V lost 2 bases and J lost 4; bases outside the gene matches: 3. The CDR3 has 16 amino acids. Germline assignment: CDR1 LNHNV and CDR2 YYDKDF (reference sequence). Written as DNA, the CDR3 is TGTGCCACCAGCAGAACCGGGACAGGGGGCACCGGGGAGCTGTTTTTT. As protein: CATSRTGTGGTGELFF.

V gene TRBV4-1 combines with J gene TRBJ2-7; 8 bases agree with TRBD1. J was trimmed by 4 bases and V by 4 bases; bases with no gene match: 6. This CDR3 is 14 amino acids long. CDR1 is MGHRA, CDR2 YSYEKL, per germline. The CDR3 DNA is TGCGCCAGCAGCCTAGGACAGGGTCGGTACGAGCAGTACTTC. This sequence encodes CASSLGQGRYEQYF.

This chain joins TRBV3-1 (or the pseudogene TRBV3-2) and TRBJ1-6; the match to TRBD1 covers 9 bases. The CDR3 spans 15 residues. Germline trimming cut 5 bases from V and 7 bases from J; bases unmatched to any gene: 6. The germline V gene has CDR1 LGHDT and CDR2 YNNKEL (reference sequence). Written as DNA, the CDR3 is TGTGCCAGCAGCTCCGCCGGGACAGGGAATTCACCCCTCCACTTT. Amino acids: CASSSAGTGNSPLHF.

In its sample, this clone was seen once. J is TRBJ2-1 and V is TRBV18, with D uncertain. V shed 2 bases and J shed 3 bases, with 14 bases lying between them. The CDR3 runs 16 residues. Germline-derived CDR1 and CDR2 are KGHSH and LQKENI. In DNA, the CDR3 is TGTGCCAGCTCACCAACGCAGGCCGCAAACTACAATGAGCAGTTCTTC. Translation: CASSPTQAANYNEQFF.

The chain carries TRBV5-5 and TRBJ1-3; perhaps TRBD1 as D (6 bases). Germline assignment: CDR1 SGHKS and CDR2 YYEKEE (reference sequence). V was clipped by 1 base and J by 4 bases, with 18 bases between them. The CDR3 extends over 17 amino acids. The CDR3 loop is CASSLRLDPGAGNTIYF. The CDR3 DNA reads TGTGCCAGCAGCTTGCGTCTAGACCCAGGGGCCGGAAACACCATATATTTT.

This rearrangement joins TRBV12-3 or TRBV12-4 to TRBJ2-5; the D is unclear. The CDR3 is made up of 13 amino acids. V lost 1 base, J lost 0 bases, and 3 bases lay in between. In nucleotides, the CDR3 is TGTGCCAGCAGTTTAGACTACCAAGAGACCCAGTACTTC. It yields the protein CASSLDYQETQYF.

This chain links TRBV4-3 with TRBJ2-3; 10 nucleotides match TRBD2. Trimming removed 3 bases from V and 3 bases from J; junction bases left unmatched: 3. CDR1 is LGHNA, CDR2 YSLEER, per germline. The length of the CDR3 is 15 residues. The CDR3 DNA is TGCGCCAGCAGCCAGGGACTAGCGTTGACAGATACGCAGTATTTT. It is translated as CASSQGLALTDTQYF.

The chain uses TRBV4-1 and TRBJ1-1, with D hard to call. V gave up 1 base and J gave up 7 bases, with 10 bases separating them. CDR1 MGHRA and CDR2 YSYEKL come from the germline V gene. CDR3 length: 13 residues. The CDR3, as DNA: TGCGCCAGCAGCCAAGTTGGAGAGTATGAAGCTTTCTTT. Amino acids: CASSQVGEYEAFF.

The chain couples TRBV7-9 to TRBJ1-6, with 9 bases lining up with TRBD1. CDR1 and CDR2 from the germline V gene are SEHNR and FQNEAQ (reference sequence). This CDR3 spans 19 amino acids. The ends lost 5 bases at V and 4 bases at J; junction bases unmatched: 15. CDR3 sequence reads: CASSESRDRDLLYNSPLHF. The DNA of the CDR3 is TGTGCCAGCAGCGAGTCCCGGGACAGGGACCTTCTTTATAATTCACCCCTCCACTTT.